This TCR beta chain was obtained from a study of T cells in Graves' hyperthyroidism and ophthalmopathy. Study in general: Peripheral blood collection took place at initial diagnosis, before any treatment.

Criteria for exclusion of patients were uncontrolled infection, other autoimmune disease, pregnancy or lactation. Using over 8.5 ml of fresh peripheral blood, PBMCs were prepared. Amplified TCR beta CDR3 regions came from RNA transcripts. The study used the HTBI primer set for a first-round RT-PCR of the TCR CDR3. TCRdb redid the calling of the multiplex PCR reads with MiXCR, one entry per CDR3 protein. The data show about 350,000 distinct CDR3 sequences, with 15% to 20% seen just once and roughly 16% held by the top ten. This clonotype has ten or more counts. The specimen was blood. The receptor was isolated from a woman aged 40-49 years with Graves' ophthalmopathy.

The CDR3 protein is CASGAGQTLGTQYF. The CDR3, as DNA: TGTGCTAGTGGAGCTGGACAGACCCTGGGGACCCAGTACTTC. This rearrangement joins TRBV12-5 to TRBJ2-5; D may be TRBD1 (6 bases). There are 14 residues in the CDR3. Germline V lookup: CDR1 LGHNT, CDR2 FRNRAP. V gave up 6 bases and J gave up 7 bases, with 18 bases separating them. The whole variable domain, filled in from reference TRBV12-5 and TRBJ2-5, reads DARVTQTPRHKVTEMGQEVTMRCQPILGHNTVFWYRQTMMQGLELLAYFRNRAPLDDSGMPKDRFSAEMPDATLATLKIQPSEPRDSAVYFCASGAGQTLGTQYFGPGTRLLVL.